The TCR beta chain described here comes from a study of cytomegalovirus exposure and HLA in healthy donors. Use of 60 Vbeta and 13 Jbeta primers characterized the PCR. Clones were sequenced by immunoSEQ multiplex PCR, and TCRdb holds only the in-frame ones, with some missing. Of about 160,000 clones listed, more than 80% were seen once; the top ten hold less than 15%. This receptor was identified in a woman aged 50 to 60 in good health and CMV-seronegative. What was sequenced was PBMCs.

CDR3 sequence (DNA): TGTGCCAGCAGCTCCGGGGACTTAGCCCATGAGCAGTTCTTC. It translates to CASSSGDLAHEQFF. V is TRBV11-3 and J is TRBJ2-1; perhaps TRBD2 as D (6 bases). There are 14 residues in the CDR3. Trimming stripped 4 bases from V and 8 bases from J, with 15 bases between. Germline values: CDR1 SGHNT, CDR2 YENEEA. The entire variable domain, with the rest obtained from reference TRBV11-3 and TRBJ2-1, is as follows: EAGVVQSPRYKIIEKKQPVAFWCNPISGHNTLYWYLQNLGQGPELLIRYENEEAVDDSQLPKDRFSAERLKGVDSTLKIQPAELGDSAVYLCASSSGDLAHEQFFGPGTRLTVL.